This note documents a single T cell receptor beta chain sequence. This receptor's antigen is unknown. No base-level quality is on record; no much larger clone is a single base apart. The data stem from a study of shared clonotypes between healthy human individuals (dated by TCRdb to the early 2020s). Some background on the complete study: Two women and a few men aged 18 to 49 years were included in the cohort. For each donor, three plates each were used for CD4 naive and CD4 memory, two plates were used for CD8 naive, and one plate was used for CD8 memory. To estimate repertoire size and how much clonotype sharing occurs between individuals, the study deeply sequenced the blood TCR repertoires of five healthy adults. Libraries were prepared and TCR repertoires were sequenced by different laboratories using diverse techniques, in order to increase sequencing depth and limit assay-specific biases. Leukapheresis yielded between about 0.94 and 8.9 billion PBMCs per donor.

V loses 3 bases of germline sequence and J loses 6 bases, and the interval between the two ends is 9 bases. CDR1 and CDR2, per the germline V gene, are SNHLY and FYNNEI. The cysteine opens and the phenylalanine closes a CDR3 of 13 amino acids. Solely the CDR3 DNA is kept, with 39 bases framed from the first base. What the work shows at the level of the full study, not this receptor alone: Incomplete sequencing was indicated by rarefaction of sorted-subset datasets, despite the large sequencing depth. Pairwise subsampling indicated that sequencing depth was expected to affect the degree of clonotype sharing among donors. The genetic and exposure-history diversity represented was limited by the small number of donors. Estimated clonotype richness was generally larger for naive than for memory subsets. Higher generation probabilities were observed for clonotypes shared by all four sorted-subset donors than for non-shared clonotypes. Sampling was restricted to blood, and TCR repertoires in tissue are likely to differ from TCR repertoires in blood. About 5% of naive CD4, 3.5% of naive CD8, 2.3% of memory CD4, and roughly 0.4% of memory CD8 clonotypes were shared across several donors.

The donors were healthy, HIV-negative adults who had no recently reported acute infections or vaccinations. Every donor was a Caucasian adult living in Nashville, Tennessee, USA. CD4+ T cells were enriched by magnetic negative selection, after which naive cells were positively selected on CD45RA and the negative fraction was taken as the memory subset. Blood was collected by leukapheresis, and PBMCs were isolated by Ficoll-Histopaque density gradient centrifugation and then cryopreserved in liquid nitrogen vapor phase. Analytical flow cytometry was used to check the purity and quantity of every magnetically sorted T cell population. Genomic DNA was isolated from each sorted fraction and quantified by UV absorbance on a Nanodrop 2000c. Using the deep immunoSEQ assay, multiplex PCR amplified TCR CDR3 regions from genomic DNA. Extracted genomic DNA from each cell subset was spread evenly across all wells of several immunoSEQ 96-well plates, with each plate serving as a replicate. For sorted subsets, about 200 ng genomic DNA, equal to 30,000 to 35,000 T cell genomes, was loaded into each replicate PCR. The purified libraries were quantified using a Qubit 3.0 fluorometer, sized with a Bioanalyzer 2100, and then quantified again using the KAPA Library Quantification kit. Every immunoSEQ 96-well plate was sequenced on a separate single-read 150-cycle Illumina NextSeq 550 flow cell. Per the authors' processing: Because the immunoSEQ output held only junctional sequences and lacked quality scores, the filtering could not match the filtering applied to full-length reads. To assign V/J genes and CDR3, sequences were annotated using PyIR, a Python wrapper for IgBLAST v1.9, with IMGT germline references. Reads were removed for weak V/J assignments (E-value above 1e-6), missing CDR3, stop codons, out-of-frame junctions, or ambiguous translated residues. V3J clonotypes were defined as sequences sharing the same inferred V gene, J gene, and CDR3 amino acid sequence. Percentage overlap between repertoires was computed as shared unique clonotypes divided by the size of the smaller repertoire. Richness of each repertoire was evaluated using RTK rarefaction, the Chao1 estimator, and Recon v2.1 estimates of unobserved clonotypes. Generation probabilities were computed with OLGA for all TCRbeta clonotypes obtained by the gDNA method from four donors. Drawn from immuneACCESS, this table holds only the in-frame rearrangements with V and J called that TCRdb kept. Clones are partly lost; checked studies trace under half to an unresolved V gene and leave the rest unexplained. V, J and clone size reflect that table, while D and trimming were determined from the DNA. This sample comprises some 500,000 clones, about 96% of them detected only once. About 0.059% of the sample rests with the top ten.

The specimen was naive CD4+ T cells sorted from blood. The intended sense of this specimen's cell subset or site label: CD45RA+ positively selected. The origin of this receptor is a woman in her twenties or thirties in good health. The rearranged segments are TRBV2 and TRBJ1-5, with an unclear D gene assignment. The CDR3 region: CASSDKLGQPQHF. The DNA reads as follows: TGTGCCAGCAGTGATAAATTGGGTCAGCCCCAGCATTTT.